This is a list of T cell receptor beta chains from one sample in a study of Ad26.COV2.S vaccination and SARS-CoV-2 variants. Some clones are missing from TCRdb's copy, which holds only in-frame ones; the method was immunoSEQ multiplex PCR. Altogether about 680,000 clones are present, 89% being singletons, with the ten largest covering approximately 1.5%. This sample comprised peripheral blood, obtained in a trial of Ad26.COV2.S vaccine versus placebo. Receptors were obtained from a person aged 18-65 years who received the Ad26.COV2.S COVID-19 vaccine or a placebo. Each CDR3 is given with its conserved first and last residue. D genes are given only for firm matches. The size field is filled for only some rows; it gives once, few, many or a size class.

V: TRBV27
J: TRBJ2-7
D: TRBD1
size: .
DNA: TGTGCCAGCAGTCCCCGAGGGGGCTCCTTGGGGCAGTACTTC
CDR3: CASSPRGGSLGQYF

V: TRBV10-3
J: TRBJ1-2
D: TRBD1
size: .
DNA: TGTGCCATCGAACCCGGGACAGGCCTATATGGCTACACCTTC
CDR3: CAIEPGTGLYGYTF

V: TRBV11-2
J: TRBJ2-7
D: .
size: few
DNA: TGTGCCAGCAGCTCTCCCGTTGGGAAATTCCAGTACTTC
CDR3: CASSSPVGKFQYF

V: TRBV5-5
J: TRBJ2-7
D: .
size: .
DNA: TGTGCCAGCAGCTTGGAGGCGGGGACCTCCTACGAGCAGTACTTC
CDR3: CASSLEAGTSYEQYF

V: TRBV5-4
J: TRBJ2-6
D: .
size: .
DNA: TGTGCCAGCAGAAACTCTGGGGCCAACGTCCTGACTTTC
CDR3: CASRNSGANVLTF

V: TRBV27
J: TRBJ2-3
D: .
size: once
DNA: TGTGCCAGCCAGGGAGGCGGGATGGGAAATACGCAGTATTTT
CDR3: CASQGGGMGNTQYF

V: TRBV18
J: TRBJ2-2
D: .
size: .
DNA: TGTGCCAGCTCACCATCTGACAGGAACACCGGGGAGCTGTTTTTT
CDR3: CASSPSDRNTGELFF

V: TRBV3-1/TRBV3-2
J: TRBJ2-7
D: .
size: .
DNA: TGTGCCAGCAGCCAAGCGAGGGAGCAGTACTTC
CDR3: CASSQAREQYF

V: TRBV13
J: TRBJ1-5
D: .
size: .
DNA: TGTGCCAGCAGCAAAAGCAATCAGCCCCAGCATTTT
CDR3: CASSKSNQPQHF

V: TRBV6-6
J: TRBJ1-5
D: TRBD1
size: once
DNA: TGTGCCAGCAGTTACGGGACAGGGGACAATCAGCCCCAGCATTTT
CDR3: CASSYGTGDNQPQHF

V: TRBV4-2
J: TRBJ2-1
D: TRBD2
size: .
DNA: TGTGCCAGCAGCCACGCCGGGGAGCGGGGAGGGGAGCAGTTCTTC
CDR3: CASSHAGERGGEQFF

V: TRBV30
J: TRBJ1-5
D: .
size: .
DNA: TGTGCCTTGGGAGGATTTAGCAATCAGCCCCAGCATTTT
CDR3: CALGGFSNQPQHF

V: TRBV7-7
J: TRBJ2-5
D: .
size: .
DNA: TGTGCTAGCAGCTTAGGGGGGACAGCGGACCAAGAGACCCAGTACTTC
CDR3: CASSLGGTADQETQYF

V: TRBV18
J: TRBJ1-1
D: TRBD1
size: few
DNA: TGTGCCAGCTCACTACTCGGACAGGGAGAAACTGAAGCTTTCTTT
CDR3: CASSLLGQGETEAFF

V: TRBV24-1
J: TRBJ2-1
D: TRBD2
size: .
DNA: TGTGCCACCAGTGATTCAATAGCGGGGGGCGTCAATGAGCAGTTCTTC
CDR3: CATSDSIAGGVNEQFF

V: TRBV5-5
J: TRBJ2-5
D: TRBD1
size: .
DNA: TGTGCCAGCAGCTTTTTCCCACCGGGACAGGGGGTTGGAGAGACCCAGTACTTC
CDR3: CASSFFPPGQGVGETQYF

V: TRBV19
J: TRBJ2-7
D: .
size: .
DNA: TGTGCCAGTAGTATCGGCCCCTCGGGCGAGCAGTACTTC
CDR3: CASSIGPSGEQYF

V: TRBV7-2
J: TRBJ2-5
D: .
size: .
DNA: TGTGCCAGCAGCTTAGTTCTTTGGGGGGAGACCCAGTACTTC
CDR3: CASSLVLWGETQYF

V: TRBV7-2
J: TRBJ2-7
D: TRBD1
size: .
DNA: TGTGCCAGCAGCTTTGGGACAGGGAATTACGAGCAGTACTTC
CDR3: CASSFGTGNYEQYF

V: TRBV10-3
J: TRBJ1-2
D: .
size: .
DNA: TGTGCCATCCAGGACGCTAACTATGGCTACACCTTC
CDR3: CAIQDANYGYTF

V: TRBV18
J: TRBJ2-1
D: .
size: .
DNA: TGTGCCAGCTCACCCCCCCGGGGAACAGTTGAGCAGTTCTTC
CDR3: CASSPPRGTVEQFF

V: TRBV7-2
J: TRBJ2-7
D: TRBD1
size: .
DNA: TGTGCCAGCAGCTCGGACAGGACCTACGAGCAGTACTTC
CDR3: CASSSDRTYEQYF

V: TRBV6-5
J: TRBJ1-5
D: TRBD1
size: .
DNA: TGTGCCAGCAGTCCCGACAGGGCGACACAGCATTTT
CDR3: CASSPDRATQHF

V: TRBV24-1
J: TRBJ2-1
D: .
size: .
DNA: TGTGCCACCGGGGGGCGGGAGCAGGATGAGCAGTTCTTC
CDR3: CATGGREQDEQFF

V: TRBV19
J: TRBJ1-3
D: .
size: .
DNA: TGTGCCAGTAGACCTAAGGGGTGGTACACCATATATTTT
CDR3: CASRPKGWYTIYF

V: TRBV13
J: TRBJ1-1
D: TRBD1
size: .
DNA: TGTGCCAGCAGCTTAAAGGGGACAGGGAGCACTGAAGCTTTCTTT
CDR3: CASSLKGTGSTEAFF